The 3 T cell receptor beta chains in this list originate from one sample, sequenced in a study of regulatory T cells in long-lasting Graves disease. Time point of the sample: persistent/refractory GD, antithyroid drugs over 5 years with positive TRAb. Extracted PBMC RNA gave rise to the TCR library. In building TCR beta libraries, iRepertoire HTBI primers were used together with Arm-PCR of CDR3 regions. TCRdb re-called the multiplex PCR reads with MiXCR, one entry per CDR3 protein. The repertoire holds a few hundred thousand distinct CDR3 sequences, roughly 23% seen once, with around 13% in the top ten. The sequencing used peripheral blood mononuclear cells (PBMCs), collected when the disease was refractory, from a patient treated with antithyroid drugs. The receptors derive from a female donor with Graves disease.

As for this clonotype: One base away lies a much larger clone, so this may be a sequencing read error. The J gene is TRBJ1-4, the V gene TRBV6-9, with D hard to call. CDR1 and CDR2 (germline): MNHGY, SVAAGI. This CDR3 has 12 amino acids. CDR3 coding DNA: TGTGCCTGCAGTTATTCCGGACAAAAACTGTTTTTT. This gives the protein CACSYSGQKLFF.

The chain combines TRBV6-2 or TRBV6-3 with TRBJ2-1; no clear D gene. CDR3 length: 17 residues. Trimming took off 0 bases at V and 4 bases at J, with 16 bases between the two ends. Germline assignment: CDR1 MNHEY and CDR2 SVGEGT. For the CDR3, the DNA is TGTGCCAGCAGTTACTCCGCGTGGCGGAGAAATTACAATGAGCAGTTCTTC. It encodes CASSYSAWRRNYNEQFF.

This clonotype was observed a few times. The rearrangement links TRBV5-4 to TRBJ2-5; 7 bases fit TRBD2. Germline V gene lookup returns CDR1 SGHNT and CDR2 YYREEE (reference sequence). With V trimmed by 5 bases and J by 5 bases, 0 bases remained unmatched. The CDR3 is 11 amino acids. The CDR3 nucleotides are TGTGCCAGCAGAGCGGGGGAGACCCAGTACTTC. This sequence encodes CASRAGETQYF. Looking up the rest from reference TRBV5-4 and TRBJ2-5 gives the full variable domain: ETGVTQSPTHLIKTRGQQVTLRCSSQSGHNTVSWYQQALGQGPQFIFQYYREEENGRGNFPPRFSGLQFPNYSSELNVNALELDDSALYLCASRAGETQYFGPGTRLLVL.